A selection of T cell receptor beta chains follows, all from one sample in a study of blood T cell repertoires in COVID-19. Assay used: immunoSEQ multiplex PCR; TCRdb lists only in-frame clones, some missing. The sample consists of some 17,000 clones, roughly four fifths of them appearing once. The sequencing sample was made of peripheral blood. The receptors derive from a woman aged 70-85 years with active COVID-19. Each CDR3 is given without its conserved first and last residue. Fields, in order: J gene, V gene, CDR3 protein.

TRBJ1-2,TRBV18,ASSPDRGSGYT
TRBJ1-5,TRBV10-3,ATNEQGWGQPQH
TRBJ2-1,TRBV10-3,AIRREGKDEQF
TRBJ2-5,TRBV3-1/TRBV3-2,ASSQDLAGSFQETQY
TRBJ2-7,TRBV2,ASSGKGSAPYEQY
TRBJ2-3,TRBV11-2,ASSLIPGSTDTQY
TRBJ1-1,TRBV7-3,ASSPHPGSNTEAF
TRBJ1-1,TRBV13,ASSLDQRVTEAF
TRBJ2-5,TRBV3-1/TRBV3-2,ASSPRGADSGTQY
TRBJ2-2,TRBV4-3,ASSRQGQGPGELF
TRBJ2-7,TRBV3-1/TRBV3-2,ASSNPGRGAHEQY
TRBJ2-1,TRBV3-1/TRBV3-2,ASSQGPSGSYNEQF
TRBJ2-7,TRBV15,ATSRGQPTNYEQY
TRBJ2-7,TRBV18,ASSPLGLAGEQY
TRBJ2-5,TRBV2,ASRLEATQY
TRBJ2-1,TRBV5-6,ASSDKQGGYNEQF
TRBJ1-5,TRBV4-1,ASSQQTGDYQPQH
TRBJ2-3,TRBV3-1/TRBV3-2,ASNRGGTDTQY
TRBJ2-3,TRBV24-1,ATSDREESGDTQY
TRBJ1-2,TRBV25-1,ASSGLLGGGYGYT
TRBJ1-2,TRBV29-1,SVEGITTGGGLT
TRBJ1-1,TRBV5-1,ASGAGTTNTEAF
TRBJ1-2,TRBV7-9,ASRAGQANRANYGYT
TRBJ2-5,TRBV3-1/TRBV3-2,ASSQDNSQETQY
TRBJ1-5,TRBV19,ASRDIGQPQH
TRBJ2-1,TRBV7-9,ASSFWTGRYNEQF
TRBJ2-3,TRBV28,ASSPYRTDTQY
TRBJ2-7,TRBV7-2,ASSSQPGPYEQY
TRBJ1-3,TRBV12-3/TRBV12-4,ASSLSGNTIY
TRBJ2-2,TRBV19,ASGAGRSNTGELF
TRBJ2-7,TRBV7-2,ASSILAAYEQY
TRBJ2-2,TRBV11-2,ASSSGLAGETGELF
TRBJ2-5,TRBV5-1,ASSSVPAGGEETQY
TRBJ2-7,TRBV19,ASRSYRAFYEQY
TRBJ2-3,TRBV3-1/TRBV3-2,ASRSNRGQGTDTQY
TRBJ1-3,TRBV28,ASSLMGASGNTIY
TRBJ1-1,TRBV19,ASSIPRGGNTEAF
TRBJ2-7,TRBV7-9,ASSFDPGQGFHEQY
TRBJ2-1,TRBV21-1,ASSKSGGVPYNEQF
TRBJ2-5,TRBV4-1,ASSRNLGAVTQETQY
TRBJ2-2,TRBV27,APPHASRLAGVITGELF